This T cell receptor beta chain was identified during a study of T cell repertoires in cytomegalovirus infection. Across the whole study: Matching HLA type and CMV infection were both indicated by public TCR beta signatures.

About this clonotype: Its specificity is not known.

TCRdb re-derived calls from the reads in MiXCR, one entry per CDR3 protein. The repertoire holds approximately 590,000 distinct CDR3 sequences, with almost 40% as singletons. Overall study findings and caveats: Carriers of CMV plus the relevant HLA were identified by cumulative public TCR beta family frequency. Predominance within the ex vivo response was attributable to HLA-C-restricted CMV-specific TCR beta clonotypes.

Trimming took 4 bases from V and 1 from J; bases not matched to a gene: 14. The CDR3 sequence is 18 residues long. Per the germline V gene, CDR1 is SGHVS and CDR2 is FNYEAQ. The clonotype comes from a human donor in good health (CMV status not recorded). Some clones in this sample may be carry-over from other donors' samples. The chain couples TRBV7-6 to TRBJ2-5, with 8 positions matching TRBD2. The sample was cultured PBMCs, taken from culture after CMV antigen stimulation. The CDR3 loop is CASSSVLTSGSIQETQYF. CDR3 bases: TGTGCCAGCAGCTCTGTACTCACTAGCGGATCGATCCAAGAGACCCAGTACTTC.